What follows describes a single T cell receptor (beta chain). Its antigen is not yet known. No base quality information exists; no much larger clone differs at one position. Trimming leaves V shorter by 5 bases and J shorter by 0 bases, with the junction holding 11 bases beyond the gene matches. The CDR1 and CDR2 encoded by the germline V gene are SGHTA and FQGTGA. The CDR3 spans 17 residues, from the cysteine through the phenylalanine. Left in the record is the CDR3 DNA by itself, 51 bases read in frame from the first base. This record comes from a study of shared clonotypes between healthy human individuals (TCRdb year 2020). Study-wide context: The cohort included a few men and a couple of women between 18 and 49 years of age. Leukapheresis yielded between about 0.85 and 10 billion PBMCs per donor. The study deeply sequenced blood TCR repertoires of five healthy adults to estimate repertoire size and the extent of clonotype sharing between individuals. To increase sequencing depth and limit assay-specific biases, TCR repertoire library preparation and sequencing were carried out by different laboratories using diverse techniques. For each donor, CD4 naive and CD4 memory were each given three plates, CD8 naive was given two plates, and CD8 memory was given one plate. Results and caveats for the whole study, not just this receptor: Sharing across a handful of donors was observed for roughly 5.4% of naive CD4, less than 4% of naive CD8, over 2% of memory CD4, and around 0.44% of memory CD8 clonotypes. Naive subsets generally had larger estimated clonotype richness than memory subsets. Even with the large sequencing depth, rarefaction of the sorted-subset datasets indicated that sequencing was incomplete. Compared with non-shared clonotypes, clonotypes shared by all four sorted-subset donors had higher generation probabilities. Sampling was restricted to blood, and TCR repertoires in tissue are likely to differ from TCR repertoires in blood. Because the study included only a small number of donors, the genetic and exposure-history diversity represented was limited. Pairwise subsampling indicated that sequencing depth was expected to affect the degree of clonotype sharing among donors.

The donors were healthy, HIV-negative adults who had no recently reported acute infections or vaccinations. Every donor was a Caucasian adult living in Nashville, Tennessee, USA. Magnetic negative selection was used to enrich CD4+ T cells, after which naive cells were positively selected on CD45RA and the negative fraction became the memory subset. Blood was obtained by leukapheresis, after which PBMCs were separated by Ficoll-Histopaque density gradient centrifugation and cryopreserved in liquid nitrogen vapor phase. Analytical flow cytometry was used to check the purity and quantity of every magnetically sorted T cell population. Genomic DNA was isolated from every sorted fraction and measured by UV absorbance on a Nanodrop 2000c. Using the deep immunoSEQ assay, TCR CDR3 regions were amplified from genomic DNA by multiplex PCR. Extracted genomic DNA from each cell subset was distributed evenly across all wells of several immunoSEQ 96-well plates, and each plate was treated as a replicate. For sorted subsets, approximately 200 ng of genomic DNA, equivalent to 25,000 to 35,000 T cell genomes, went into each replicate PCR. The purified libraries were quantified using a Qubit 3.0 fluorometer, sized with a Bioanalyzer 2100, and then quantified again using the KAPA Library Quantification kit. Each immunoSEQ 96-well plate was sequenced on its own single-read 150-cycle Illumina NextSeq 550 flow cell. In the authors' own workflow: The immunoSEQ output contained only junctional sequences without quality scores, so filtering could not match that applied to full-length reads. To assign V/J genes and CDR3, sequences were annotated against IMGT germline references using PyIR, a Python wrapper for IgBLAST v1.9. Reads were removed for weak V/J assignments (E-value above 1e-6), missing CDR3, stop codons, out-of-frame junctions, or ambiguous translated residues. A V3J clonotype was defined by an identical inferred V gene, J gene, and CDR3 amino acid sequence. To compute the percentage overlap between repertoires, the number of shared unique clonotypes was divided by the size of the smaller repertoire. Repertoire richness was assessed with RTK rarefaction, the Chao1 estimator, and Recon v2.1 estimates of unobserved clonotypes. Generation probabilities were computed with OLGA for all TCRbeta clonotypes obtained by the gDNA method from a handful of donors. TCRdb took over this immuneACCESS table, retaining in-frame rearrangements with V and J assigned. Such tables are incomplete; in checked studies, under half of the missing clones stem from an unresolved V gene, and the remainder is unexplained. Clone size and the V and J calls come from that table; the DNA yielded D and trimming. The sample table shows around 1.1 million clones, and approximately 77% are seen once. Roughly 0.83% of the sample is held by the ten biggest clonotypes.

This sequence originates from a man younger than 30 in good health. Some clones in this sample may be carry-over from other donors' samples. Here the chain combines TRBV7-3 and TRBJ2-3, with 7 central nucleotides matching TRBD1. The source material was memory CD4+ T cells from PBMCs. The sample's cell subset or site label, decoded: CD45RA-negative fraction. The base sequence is TGTGCCAGCAGCGCCCGAGGGGGCGGAGCTAGCACAGATACGCAGTATTTT. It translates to CASSARGGGASTDTQYF.